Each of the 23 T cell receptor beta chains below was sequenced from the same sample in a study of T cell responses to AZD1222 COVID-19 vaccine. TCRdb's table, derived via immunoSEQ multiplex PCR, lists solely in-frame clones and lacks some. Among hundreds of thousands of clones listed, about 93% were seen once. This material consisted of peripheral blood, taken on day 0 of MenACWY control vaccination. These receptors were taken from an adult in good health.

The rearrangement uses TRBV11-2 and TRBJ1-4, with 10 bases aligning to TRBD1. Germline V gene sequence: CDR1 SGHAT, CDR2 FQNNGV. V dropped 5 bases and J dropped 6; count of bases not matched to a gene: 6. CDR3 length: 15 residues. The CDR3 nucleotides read TGTGCCAGCAGCCCGTTGGGGACAGGGGATGAAAAACTGTTTTTT. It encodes CASSPLGTGDEKLFF.

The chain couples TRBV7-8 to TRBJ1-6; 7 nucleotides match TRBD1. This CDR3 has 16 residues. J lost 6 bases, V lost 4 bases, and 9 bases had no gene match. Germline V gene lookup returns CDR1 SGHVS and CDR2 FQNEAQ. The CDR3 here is CASSSYPGQSNSPLHF. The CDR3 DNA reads TGTGCCAGCAGCTCATATCCGGGACAGTCTAATTCACCCCTCCACTTT. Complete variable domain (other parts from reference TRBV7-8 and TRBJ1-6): GAGVSQSPRYKVAKRGQDVALRCDPISGHVSLFWYQQALGQGPEFLTYFQNEAQLDKSGLPSDRFFAERPEGSVSTLKIQRTQQEDSAVYLCASSSYPGQSNSPLHFGNGTRLTVT.

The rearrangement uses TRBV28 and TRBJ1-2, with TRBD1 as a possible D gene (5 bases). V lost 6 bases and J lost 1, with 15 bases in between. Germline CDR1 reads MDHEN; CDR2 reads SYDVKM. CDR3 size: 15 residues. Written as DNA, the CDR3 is TGTGCCAGCAGGACGCGGGACCTACGTAACTATGGCTACACCTTC. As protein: CASRTRDLRNYGYTF.

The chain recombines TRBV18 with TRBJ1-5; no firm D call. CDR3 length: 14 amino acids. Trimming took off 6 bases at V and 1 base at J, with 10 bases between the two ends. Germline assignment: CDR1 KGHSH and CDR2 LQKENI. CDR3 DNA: TGTGCCAGCTCGCCGACGTTAAGCAATCAGCCCCAGCATTTT. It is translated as CASSPTLSNQPQHF.

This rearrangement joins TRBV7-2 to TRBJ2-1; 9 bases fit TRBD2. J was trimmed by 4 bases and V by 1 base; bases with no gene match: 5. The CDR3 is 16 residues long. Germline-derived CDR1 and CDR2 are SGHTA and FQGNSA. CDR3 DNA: TGTGCCAGCAGCTTAGTCGGCGGGGGGGTTTACAATGAGCAGTTCTTC. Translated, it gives CASSLVGGGVYNEQFF.

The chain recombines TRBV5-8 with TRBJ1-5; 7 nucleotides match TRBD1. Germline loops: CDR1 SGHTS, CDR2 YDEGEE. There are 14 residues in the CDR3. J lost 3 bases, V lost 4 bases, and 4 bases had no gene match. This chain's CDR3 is CASSRTGNNQPQHF. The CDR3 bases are TGTGCCAGCAGCCGGACAGGCAACAATCAGCCCCAGCATTTT. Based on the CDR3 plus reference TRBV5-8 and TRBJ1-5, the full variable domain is EAGVTQSPTHLIKTRGQQATLRCSPISGHTSVYWYQQALGLGLQFLLWYDEGEERNRGNFPPRFSGRQFPNYSSELNVNALELEDSALYLCASSRTGNNQPQHFGDGTRLSIL.

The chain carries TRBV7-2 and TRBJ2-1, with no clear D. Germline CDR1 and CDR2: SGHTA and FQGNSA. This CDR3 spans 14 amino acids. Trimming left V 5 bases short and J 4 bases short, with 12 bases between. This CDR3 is CASSPGPSYNEQFF. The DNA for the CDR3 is TGTGCCAGCAGCCCAGGACCTAGTTACAATGAGCAGTTCTTC.

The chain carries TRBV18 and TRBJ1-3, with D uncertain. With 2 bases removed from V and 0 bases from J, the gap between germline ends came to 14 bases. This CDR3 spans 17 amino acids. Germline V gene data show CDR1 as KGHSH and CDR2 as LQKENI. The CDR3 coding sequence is TGTGCCAGCTCACCAATTAGAGGACGGAACTCTGGAAACACCATATATTTT. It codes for CASSPIRGRNSGNTIYF.

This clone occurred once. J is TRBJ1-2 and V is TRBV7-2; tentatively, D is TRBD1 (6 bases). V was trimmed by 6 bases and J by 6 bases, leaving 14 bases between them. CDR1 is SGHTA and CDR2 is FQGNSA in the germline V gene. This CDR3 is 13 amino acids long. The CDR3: CASSLQGGDGYTF. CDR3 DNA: TGTGCCAGCAGTTTACAGGGTGGAGATGGCTACACCTTC.

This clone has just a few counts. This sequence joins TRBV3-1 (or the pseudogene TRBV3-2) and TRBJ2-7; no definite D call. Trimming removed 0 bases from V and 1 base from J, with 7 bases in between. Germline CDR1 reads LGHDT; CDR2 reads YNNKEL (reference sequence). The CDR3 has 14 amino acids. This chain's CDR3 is CASSQDTISYEQYF. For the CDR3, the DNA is TGTGCCAGCAGCCAAGATACGATTTCCTACGAGCAGTACTTC.

CDR3 sequence (DNA): TGCGCCAGCCCAGGGCTCGAGGAAACTAGAAACACCATATATTTT. The encoded protein is CASPGLEETRNTIYF. The chain couples TRBV5-1 to TRBJ1-3, with D perhaps TRBD1 (5 bases). From germline, CDR1 is SGHRS and CDR2 YFSETQ. The V and J ends lost 7 bases and 5 bases respectively, with 19 bases between them. This CDR3 has 15 amino acids.

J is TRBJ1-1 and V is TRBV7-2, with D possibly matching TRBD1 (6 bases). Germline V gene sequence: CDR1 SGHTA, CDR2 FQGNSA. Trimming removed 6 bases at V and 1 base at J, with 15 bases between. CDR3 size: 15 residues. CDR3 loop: CASSPGVFSNTEAFF. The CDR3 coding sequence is TGTGCCAGCAGTCCAGGGGTATTTTCGAACACTGAAGCTTTCTTT.

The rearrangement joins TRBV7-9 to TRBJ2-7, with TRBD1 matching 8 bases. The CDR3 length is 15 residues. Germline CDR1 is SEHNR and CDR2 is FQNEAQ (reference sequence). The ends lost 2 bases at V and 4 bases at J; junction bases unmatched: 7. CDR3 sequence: CASSLSRTGTYEQYF. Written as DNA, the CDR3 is TGTGCCAGCAGCTTAAGCCGGACAGGGACTTACGAGCAGTACTTC. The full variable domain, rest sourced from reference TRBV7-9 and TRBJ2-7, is DTGVSQNPRHKITKRGQNVTFRCDPISEHNRLYWYRQTLGQGPEFLTYFQNEAQLEKSRLLSDRFSAERPKGSFSTLEIQRTEQGDSAMYLCASSLSRTGTYEQYFGPGTRLTVT.

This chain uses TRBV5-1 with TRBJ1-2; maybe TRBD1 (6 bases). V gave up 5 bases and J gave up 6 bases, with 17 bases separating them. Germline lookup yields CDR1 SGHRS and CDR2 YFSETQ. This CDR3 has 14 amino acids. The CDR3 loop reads CASRWQGGGDGYTF. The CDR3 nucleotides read TGCGCCAGCAGGTGGCAGGGTGGGGGCGATGGCTACACCTTC.

CDR3 region: CAWRYPTGEGTEAFF. The DNA for the CDR3 is TGTGCCTGGAGATACCCAACAGGGGAGGGAACTGAAGCTTTCTTT. The chain carries TRBV30 and TRBJ1-1, with 7 bases aligning to TRBD1. V dropped 3 bases and J dropped 5; count of bases not matched to a gene: 12. The germline V gene has CDR1 GTSNPN and CDR2 SVGIG (reference sequence). The CDR3 sequence is 15 residues long.

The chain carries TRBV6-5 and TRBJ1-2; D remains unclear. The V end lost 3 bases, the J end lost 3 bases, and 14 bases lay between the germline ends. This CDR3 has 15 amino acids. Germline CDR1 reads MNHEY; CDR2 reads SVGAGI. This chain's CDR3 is CASSYASSPDYGYTF. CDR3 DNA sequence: TGTGCCAGCAGTTATGCATCGAGCCCGGACTATGGCTACACCTTC.

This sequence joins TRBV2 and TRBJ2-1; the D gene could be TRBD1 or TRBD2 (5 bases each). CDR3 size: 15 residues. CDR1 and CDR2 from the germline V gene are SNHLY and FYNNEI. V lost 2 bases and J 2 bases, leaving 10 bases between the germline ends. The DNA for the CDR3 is TGTGCCAGCAGTGAAAACGGGGCCGCCTACAATGAGCAGTTCTTC. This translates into CASSENGAAYNEQFF.

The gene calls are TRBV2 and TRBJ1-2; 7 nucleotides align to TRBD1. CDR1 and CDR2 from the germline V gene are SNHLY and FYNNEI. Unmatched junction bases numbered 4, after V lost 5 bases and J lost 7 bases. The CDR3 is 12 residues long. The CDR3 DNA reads TGTGCCAGCAGTTCCGACAGGGCTGGCTACACCTTC. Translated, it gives CASSSDRAGYTF.

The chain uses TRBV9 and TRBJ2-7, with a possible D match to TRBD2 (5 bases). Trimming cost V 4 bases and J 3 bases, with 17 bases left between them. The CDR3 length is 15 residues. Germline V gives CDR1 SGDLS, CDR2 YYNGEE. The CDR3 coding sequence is TGTGCCAGCAGCCCCACCGGGGAACCCTACTACGAGCAGTACTTC. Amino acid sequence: CASSPTGEPYYEQYF.

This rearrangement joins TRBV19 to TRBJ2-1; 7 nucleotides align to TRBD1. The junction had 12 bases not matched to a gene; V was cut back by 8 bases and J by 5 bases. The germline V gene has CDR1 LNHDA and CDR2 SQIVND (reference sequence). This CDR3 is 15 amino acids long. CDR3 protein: CASLQTGNNDNEQFF. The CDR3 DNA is TGTGCCAGTCTTCAGACAGGGAACAATGACAATGAGCAGTTCTTC.

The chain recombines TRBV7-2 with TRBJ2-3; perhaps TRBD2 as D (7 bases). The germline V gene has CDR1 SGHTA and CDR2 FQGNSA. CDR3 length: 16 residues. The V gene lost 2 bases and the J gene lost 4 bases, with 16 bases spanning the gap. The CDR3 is CASSLIGGRVADTQYF. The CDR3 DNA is TGTGCCAGCAGCTTAATCGGGGGGCGAGTCGCAGATACGCAGTATTTT.

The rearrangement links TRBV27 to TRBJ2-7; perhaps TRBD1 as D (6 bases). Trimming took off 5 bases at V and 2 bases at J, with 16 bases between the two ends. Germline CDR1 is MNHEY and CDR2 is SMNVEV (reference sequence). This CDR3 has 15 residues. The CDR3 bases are TGTGCCAGCAGTGCCCCCGGGACACCTACCTACGAGCAGTACTTC. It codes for CASSAPGTPTYEQYF.

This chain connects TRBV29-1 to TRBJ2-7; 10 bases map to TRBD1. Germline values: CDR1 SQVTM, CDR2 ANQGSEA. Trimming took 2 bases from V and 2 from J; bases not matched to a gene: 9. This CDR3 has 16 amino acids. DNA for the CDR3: TGCAGCGTTGAAAGTCTCGGACAGGGGGTTCCCTACGAGCAGTACTTC. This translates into CSVESLGQGVPYEQYF.